These 29 T cell receptor beta chains were sequenced from one sample in a study of cytomegalovirus exposure and HLA in healthy donors. The PCR used 60 Vbeta and 13 Jbeta primers. TCRdb's copy holds only in-frame clones and misses some; the assay was immunoSEQ multiplex PCR. The table records tens of thousands of clones, more than 80% of them present only once. Sequencing used PBMCs. These receptors were obtained from a woman between 40 and 55 years old in good health and CMV-seronegative.

The chain links TRBV5-1 to TRBJ1-1, with unresolved D. This CDR3 has 19 amino acids. The germline V and J ends were trimmed by 5 bases and 0 bases, with 26 bases remaining between them. The germline gives CDR1 SGHRS, CDR2 YFSETQ. In DNA, the CDR3 is TGCGCCAGCAGGAACCCCCCTGGGCTCCCGCTGGAGGTGAACACTGAAGCTTTCTTT. This sequence encodes CASRNPPGLPLEVNTEAFF.

Comments on this clone: Because the CDR3's place on the DNA is in doubt, the DNA is left out and the CDR3 is given as listed by TCRdb. The V call is TRBV7-6, the J call TRBJ2-5; no DNA check was done on the table's D call, TRBD1. Looked up from germline, CDR1 is SGHVS and CDR2 is FNYEAQ. Termini included, the CDR3 measures 18 amino acids. The CDR3 sequence: CASSPSGQGFGNGETQYF.

The rearrangement uses TRBV5-1 and TRBJ1-1, with 7 bases aligning to TRBD1. Per the germline V gene, CDR1 is SGHRS and CDR2 is YFSETQ. The ends lost 4 bases at V and 1 base at J; junction bases unmatched: 10. The CDR3 is 16 amino acids. The CDR3 spells CASSDPPGQKNTEAFF. In DNA, the CDR3 is TGCGCCAGCAGCGACCCCCCGGGACAGAAGAACACTGAAGCTTTCTTT.

The chain has TRBV28 and TRBJ1-6; D remains unclear. Germline values: CDR1 MDHEN, CDR2 SYDVKM. V was pared by 3 bases and J by 10 bases, with 10 bases between. This CDR3 has 13 amino acids. In nucleotides, the CDR3 is TGTGCCAGCAGTTTGCGCCTGGTGTCACCCCTCCACTTT. Amino acid sequence: CASSLRLVSPLHF.

This clone appeared a single time. The rearrangement uses TRBV2 and TRBJ1-6; TRBD1 aligns across 8 bases. The germline CDR1 and CDR2 sequences are SNHLY and FYNNEI. This CDR3 is built from 15 residues. The junction had 0 bases not matched to a gene; V was cut back by 4 bases and J by 1 base. The CDR3 loop reads CASSGDRSYNSPLHF. In DNA form, the CDR3 reads TGTGCCAGCAGTGGGGACAGGTCCTATAATTCACCCCTCCACTTT. Together with reference TRBV2 and TRBJ1-6, the CDR3 gives the full variable domain: EPEVTQTPSHQVTQMGQEVILRCVPISNHLYFYWYRQILGQKVEFLVSFYNNEISEKSEIFDDQFSVERPDGSNFTLKIRSTKLEDSAMYFCASSGDRSYNSPLHFGNGTRLTVT.

The chain carries TRBV6-6 and TRBJ2-5; 9 positions match TRBD2. With 2 bases clipped from V and 0 bases from J, the junction kept 1 base outside the gene matches. Germline CDR1 and CDR2: MNHNY and SVGAGI (reference sequence). This CDR3 has 15 amino acids. The CDR3 loop is CASSYGTSYQETQYF. CDR3 DNA sequence: TGTGCCAGCAGTTACGGGACTAGCTACCAAGAGACCCAGTACTTC.

This clone showed up just a few times. The chain carries TRBV7-2 and TRBJ1-2; 8 nucleotides line up with TRBD1. The trim removed 1 base at V and 4 bases at J, leaving 8 bases unmatched. CDR3 length equals 16 residues. CDR1 is SGHTA and CDR2 is FQGNSA in the germline V gene. CDR3 bases: TGTGCCAGCAGCTTAGGAGGTGGGCAGGGGGCCTATGGCTACACCTTC. Amino acid sequence: CASSLGGGQGAYGYTF.

The genes are TRBV4-2 and TRBJ2-5, with 11 bases matching TRBD2. CDR3 length equals 17 residues. CDR1 is LGHNA and CDR2 is YNFKEQ in the germline V gene. V was pared by 0 bases and J by 1 base, with 4 bases of the junction left unmatched. In DNA form, the CDR3 reads TGTGCCAGCAGCCAAGAGCCTAGCGGGGGGCTCCAAGAGACCCAGTACTTC. This codes for CASSQEPSGGLQETQYF.

CDR3 bases: TGTGCCAGCAGCTTAGGTGAGGGATGGACAGATACGCAGTATTTT. It yields the protein CASSLGEGWTDTQYF. The J gene is TRBJ2-3, the V gene TRBV11-2; D is possibly TRBD2 (5 bases). CDR1 is SGHAT, CDR2 FQNNGV, per germline. The CDR3 totals 15 residues. Between the trimmed V and J ends, which lost 1 base and 3 bases, there was a span of 11 bases.

This chain connects TRBV7-9 to TRBJ1-6; TRBD1 matches at 10 bases. V lost 1 base to trimming and J lost 9 bases; unmatched junction nucleotides: 9. Germline V gene data show CDR1 as SEHNR and CDR2 as FQNEAQ (reference sequence). This CDR3 has 17 residues. Here the CDR3 DNA reads TGTGCCAGCAGCTTAGGGGCGTACGGGACAGGGGTTTCACCCCTCCACTTT. Its protein is CASSLGAYGTGVSPLHF.

This sequence joins TRBV19 and TRBJ1-3, with 7 bases lining up with TRBD1. Germline CDR1 LNHDA, CDR2 SQIVND (reference sequence). With 5 bases clipped from V and 7 bases from J, the junction kept 11 bases outside the gene matches. This CDR3 has 15 amino acids. The CDR3 spells CASSPLTGDRNTIYF. The CDR3 region has the DNA TGTGCCAGTAGTCCCCTAACAGGGGACCGGAACACCATATATTTT.

The chain joins TRBV2 to TRBJ1-5; TRBD1 agrees at 7 bases. CDR3 length: 15 amino acids. Losses at the gene ends were 6 bases for V and 0 bases for J; bases not matched to a gene: 5. Germline V gene lookup returns CDR1 SNHLY and CDR2 FYNNEI. The CDR3: CASSDRVYSNQPQHF. In DNA, the CDR3 is TGTGCCAGCAGCGACAGGGTTTATAGCAATCAGCCCCAGCATTTT.

The gene calls are TRBV29-1 and TRBJ1-1; TRBD1 is a possible D gene (6 bases). V lost 5 bases and J 2 bases, leaving 15 bases between the germline ends. The CDR3 is made up of 14 amino acids. Germline V lookup: CDR1 SQVTM, CDR2 ANQGSEA. CDR3 residues: CSVRIDRTNTEAFF. CDR3 DNA sequence: TGCAGCGTTCGGATTGACAGGACCAACACTGAAGCTTTCTTT. Together with reference TRBV29-1 and TRBJ1-1, the CDR3 gives the full variable domain: SAVISQKPSRDICQRGTSLTIQCQVDSQVTMMFWYRQQPGQSLTLIATANQGSEATYESGFVIDKFPISRPNLTFSTLTVSNMSPEDSSIYLCSVRIDRTNTEAFFGQGTRLTVV.

The chain uses TRBV6-5 and TRBJ2-7; 8 bases agree with TRBD1. V shed 2 bases, J shed 5 bases, and the junction held 2 bases outside the gene matches. Germline-derived CDR1 and CDR2 are MNHEY and SVGAGI. The CDR3 is made up of 13 amino acids. CDR3 nucleotides: TGTGCCAGCAGTTACCAGGGGGCCGACGAGCAGTACTTC. Amino acids: CASSYQGADEQYF.

A remark on this clone: The junction shows a germline mismatch at one end, possibly a read error. The V call is TRBV4-3, the J call TRBJ1-2, with D possibly matching TRBD1 (5 bases). The CDR3 is 12 residues long. Germline V gene data show CDR1 as LGHNA and CDR2 as YSLEER. CDR3 sequence reads: CASSQVGAGYTF. The CDR3 nucleotides read TGCGCCAGCAGCCAAGTTGGGGCTGGCTACACCTTT.

This clone was counted a few times. This chain uses TRBV27 with TRBJ2-3; 7 bases are shared with TRBD2. Germline V gene data show CDR1 as MNHEY and CDR2 as SMNVEV (reference sequence). V lost 4 bases, J lost 3 bases, and 10 bases stayed unmatched. The CDR3 covers 16 residues. CDR3 residues: CASSSWWGGGTDTQYF. The CDR3 DNA is TGTGCCAGCAGTTCCTGGTGGGGGGGAGGGACAGATACGCAGTATTTT.

The chain recombines TRBV2 with TRBJ1-6; TRBD1 aligns across 7 bases. This CDR3 is built from 14 residues. Trimming cost V 7 bases and J 6 bases; bases outside gene matches: 6. CDR1 SNHLY and CDR2 FYNNEI come from the germline V gene. The CDR3 nucleotides read TGTGCCAGCAACGACAGGGTGGGTAATTCACCCCTCCACTTT. This gives the protein CASNDRVGNSPLHF.

This clone was observed a handful of times. The DNA for the CDR3 is TGTGCCAGCAGTTACTTAGGACAGGGAGAGCTGTTTTTT. Amino acids: CASSYLGQGELFF. This chain uses TRBV6-6 with TRBJ2-2; 8 bases align to TRBD1. V lost 1 base to trimming and J lost 11 bases; unmatched junction nucleotides: 3. The CDR3 contains 13 residues. The V gene's germline CDR1 is MNHNY and CDR2 SVGAGI (reference sequence).

As DNA, the CDR3 is TGTGCCAGCAGCTTAGGGCAGGGCCCCAATACGCAGTATTTT. This encodes CASSLGQGPNTQYF. The genes are TRBV7-3 and TRBJ2-3; D is perhaps TRBD1 (5 bases). CDR1 is SGHTA, CDR2 FQGTGA, per germline. V lost 2 bases, J lost 7 bases, and 13 bases lay in between. CDR3 length: 14 amino acids.

In nucleotides, the CDR3 is TGTGCCAGCAGTGATGGGACAGGGGCGGGCGGGGAGCTGTTTTTT. This encodes CASSDGTGAGGELFF. This rearrangement joins TRBV6-1 to TRBJ2-2, with 10 bases aligning to TRBD1. Germline V CDR1 and CDR2: MNHNS, SASEGT. Trimming removed 3 bases from V and 7 bases from J; junction bases left unmatched: 5. The CDR3 is made up of 15 amino acids.

V gene TRBV28 combines with J gene TRBJ1-6; D call uncertain. CDR3 length: 14 amino acids. Trimming stripped 7 bases from V and 9 bases from J, with 16 bases between. CDR1 and CDR2 from the germline V gene are MDHEN and SYDVKM. The CDR3 DNA is TGTGCCAGCAATCCAGAGGGATGGGGTTCACCCCTCCACTTT. This sequence encodes CASNPEGWGSPLHF.

The sample holds one count of this clone. V usage is TRBV6-5 and J usage is TRBJ1-2; D is ambiguous. V was cut by 5 bases and J by 4 bases, with 14 bases left in between. This CDR3 is built from 14 residues. Germline assignment: CDR1 MNHEY and CDR2 SVGAGI. CDR3 protein: CASSEHRLLYGYTF. The CDR3 region has the DNA TGTGCCAGCAGTGAACATCGTCTCCTCTATGGCTACACCTTC.

The chain combines TRBV7-9 with TRBJ2-1, with 7 bases aligning to TRBD2. Germline lookup yields CDR1 SEHNR and CDR2 FQNEAQ (reference sequence). Losses at the gene ends were 1 base for V and 5 bases for J; bases not matched to a gene: 5. The CDR3 totals 15 residues. CDR3 in amino acids: CASSLVRTSNNEQFF. The CDR3 bases are TGTGCCAGCAGCTTAGTAAGGACTAGTAACAATGAGCAGTTCTTC.

This chain uses TRBV5-1 with TRBJ1-2; 8 positions agree with TRBD1. This CDR3 is 15 amino acids long. V shed 4 bases, J shed 6 bases, and the junction held 11 bases outside the gene matches. Per germline, CDR1 SGHRS and CDR2 YFSETQ. CDR3 sequence (DNA): TGCGCCAGCAGCCCCGGCCAGGGGGCCTTCGATGGCTACACCTTC. Its translation is CASSPGQGAFDGYTF.

The CDR3 here is CASSSQGSSNTEAFF. The CDR3 DNA is TGTGCCAGCAGCTCACAGGGGTCGTCGAACACTGAAGCTTTCTTT. The chain recombines TRBV7-2 with TRBJ1-1; the match to TRBD1 covers 7 bases. The length of the CDR3 is 15 residues. In germline, CDR1 is SGHTA, CDR2 FQGNSA. V trimming: 4 bases; J trimming: 1 base; junction bases outside the gene matches: 6.

V usage is TRBV6-5 and J usage is TRBJ2-2; D is perhaps TRBD2 (6 bases). This CDR3 is 13 amino acids long. Germline assignment: CDR1 MNHEY and CDR2 SVGAGI. Trimming pared 5 bases from V and 7 bases from J, leaving 11 bases between. CDR3 in DNA: TGTGCCAGCAGTGTTCAGGGACTCGGGGAGCTGTTTTTT. Encoded protein: CASSVQGLGELFF.

This clone was seen more than once but under ten times. V and J are TRBV6-5 and TRBJ1-6, with unresolved D. The ends were cut back, 0 bases at V and 7 bases at J, with 10 bases in the middle. The CDR3 has 15 amino acids. Looked up from germline, CDR1 is MNHEY and CDR2 is SVGAGI. CDR3: CASSYSMPRNSPLHF. The CDR3 nucleotides are TGTGCCAGCAGTTACTCGATGCCCAGAAATTCACCCCTCCACTTT.

J is TRBJ1-2 and V is TRBV4-1; unclear D gene. Trimming pared 1 base from V and 6 bases from J, leaving 9 bases between. This CDR3 has 13 residues. The germline CDR1 and CDR2 sequences are MGHRA and YSYEKL. The CDR3 spells CASSQVFRDGYTF. CDR3 nucleotide sequence: TGCGCCAGCAGCCAAGTTTTTCGAGATGGCTACACCTTC.

The chain combines TRBV29-1 with TRBJ2-7; D is possibly TRBD1 (5 bases). The germline V gene has CDR1 SQVTM and CDR2 ANQGSEA. The CDR3 contains 11 residues. Trimming cost V 2 bases and J 3 bases, with 5 bases left between them. Written as DNA, the CDR3 is TGCAGCGTTGAAAGGGGCTACGAGCAGTACTTC. Protein sequence: CSVERGYEQYF.